This T cell receptor (beta chain) is from a study of blood T cell repertoires in COVID-19. Study information: Samples of COVID-19 (acute and convalescent) were obtained from the United States, Italy and Spain. In each case, the material was cDNA or gDNA derived from T cells, B-cell-depleted T cells, or PBMCs.

Participants' reported clinical history set cohort assignment. The method was immunoSEQ multiplex PCR; TCRdb's version includes in-frame clones alone and lacks a portion of them. The sample records fewer than 600,000 clones, around 89% being singletons. The receptor comes from a woman in her 40s who had recovered from COVID-19. Sequencing used PBMCs or T cells enriched from blood (not recorded which).

CDR3 region: CASSGQLSGANVLTF. The CDR3 DNA sequence: TGTGCCAGCAGCGGACAGTTATCTGGGGCCAACGTCCTGACTTTC. This chain links TRBV6-2 or TRBV6-3 with TRBJ2-6, with a tentative D call TRBD1 (6 bases). Germline CDR1 and CDR2: MNHEY and SVGEGT. The CDR3 loop spans 15 amino acids. V was shortened by 6 bases and J by 1 base, with 10 bases between the two germline ends.